One TCR beta chain is described in this entry. This entry comes from a study of blood T cell repertoires in COVID-19. Study at large: Donors in the United States, Italy and Spain gave samples during acute or convalescent COVID-19. The analysed material was cDNA or gDNA that came from T cells, B-cell-depleted T cells, or PBMCs.

In the study's own analysis: Reference gene primers were amplified, and this amplification served to estimate nucleated cell counts. Produced via immunoSEQ multiplex PCR; TCRdb's table is partial and in-frame only. The D gene and trimming were derived from the DNA, and the V and J assignments and clone size from that table. The table lists approximately 350,000 clones, roughly 90% of them singletons. This CDR3 contains 13 residues. V lost 3 bases and J lost 5, with 10 bases in between. The receptor was isolated from a man aged 40-50 years with acute or convalescent COVID-19. V and J are TRBV12-3 or TRBV12-4 and TRBJ1-2, with D maybe TRBD1 (6 bases). Sequenced input: peripheral blood. The CDR3 is CASSLDRVYGYTF. The CDR3 nucleotides read TGTGCCAGCAGTTTGGACAGAGTTTATGGCTACACCTTC.